This T cell receptor (beta chain) is from a study of T cell repertoires in cytomegalovirus infection. As for the study in general: CMV epitopes in the study were HLA-C-restricted (recently identified) and HLA-B-restricted (well studied). In public TCR beta signatures, there were indications of both CMV infection and matching HLA type.

Study-wide points: The ex vivo response showed dominance by HLA-C-restricted CMV-specific TCR beta clonotypes.

Germline CDR1 and CDR2: MNHEY and SVGAGI. The CDR3 has 14 residues. V dropped 8 bases and J dropped 4 bases, with 17 bases sitting between them. TCRdb ran MiXCR on the reads and lists one entry per CDR3 protein. The sample includes hundreds of thousands of distinct CDR3 sequences, under 45% of them seen just once. Points on this clonotype: Its antigen is not identified.

This receptor was obtained from a human donor in good health (CMV status not recorded). Some clones in this sample may be carry-over from other donors' samples. The J gene is TRBJ1-1, the V gene TRBV6-5; possibly TRBD1 for D (5 bases). The specimen was cultured PBMCs, collected from culture after CMV antigen stimulation. CDR3 loop: CASERGARGTEAFF. DNA of the CDR3: TGTGCCAGCGAAAGAGGGGCGCGGGGCACTGAAGCTTTCTTT.